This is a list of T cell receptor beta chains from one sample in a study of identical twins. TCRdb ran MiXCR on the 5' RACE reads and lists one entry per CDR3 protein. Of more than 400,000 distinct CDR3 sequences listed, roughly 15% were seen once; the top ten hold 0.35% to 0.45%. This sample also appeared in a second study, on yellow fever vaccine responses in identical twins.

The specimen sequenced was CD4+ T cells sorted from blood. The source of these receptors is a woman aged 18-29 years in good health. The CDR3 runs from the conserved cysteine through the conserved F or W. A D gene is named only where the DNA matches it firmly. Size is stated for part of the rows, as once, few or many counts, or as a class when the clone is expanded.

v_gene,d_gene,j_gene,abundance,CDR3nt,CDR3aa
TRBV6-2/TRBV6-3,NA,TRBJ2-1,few,TGTGCCACCACAGCGGGCAAGCAGTTCTTC,CATTAGKQFF
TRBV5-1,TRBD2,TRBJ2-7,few,TGCGCCAGCAGCTTTACTAGCGGGAGGACAATGACCTACGAGCAGTACTTC,CASSFTSGRTMTYEQYF
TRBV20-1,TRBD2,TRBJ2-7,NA,TGCAGTGCTTCCAGACTAGCGGCCACCTACGAGCAGTACTTC,CSASRLAATYEQYF
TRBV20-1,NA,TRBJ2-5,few,TGCAGTGCTAGAGTGTTTAGGGAGACCCAGTACTTC,CSARVFRETQYF
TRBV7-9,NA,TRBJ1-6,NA,TGTGCCAGCAGCCATGCCCGGGGTGGTTCACCCCTCCACTTT,CASSHARGGSPLHF
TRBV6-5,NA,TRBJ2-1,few,TGTGCCAGCAGTTCCCCCCCCGGCCAGTACAGACGGCAGTTCTTC,CASSSPPGQYRRQFF
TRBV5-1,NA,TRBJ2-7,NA,TGCGCCAGCAGTCTACTAGTTAAAGGCGAGCAGTACTTC,CASSLLVKGEQYF
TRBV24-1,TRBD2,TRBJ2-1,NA,TGTGCCACCAGTGAACCAGCGGGAGGGCCCCGGTCCAATGAGCAGTTCTTC,CATSEPAGGPRSNEQFF
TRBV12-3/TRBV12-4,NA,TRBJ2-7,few,TGTGCCAGCAGTTTAGTTCGGCTAAAGACAGCGGAATTCTACGAGCAGTACTTC,CASSLVRLKTAEFYEQYF
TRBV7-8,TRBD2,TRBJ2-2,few,TGTGCCAGCAGTCAGCCCGGGACTAGAGACATCGGGGAGCTGTTTTTT,CASSQPGTRDIGELFF
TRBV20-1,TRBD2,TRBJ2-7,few,TGCAGTGCCCAGGGCCGACTAGCGGCAGGAAACTACGAGCAGTACTTC,CSAQGRLAAGNYEQYF
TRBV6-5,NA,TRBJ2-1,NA,TGTGCCAGCAGTCCTCAGAGGGGGGGGCAGTTCTTC,CASSPQRGGQFF
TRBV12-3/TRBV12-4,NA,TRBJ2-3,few,TGTGCCAGCAGTATCCTTGTTACGCAGTATTTT,CASSILVTQYF
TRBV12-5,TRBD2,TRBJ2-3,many,TGTGCTAGTACGGGGCGGGAGAGAACAGATACGCAGTATTTT,CASTGRERTDTQYF
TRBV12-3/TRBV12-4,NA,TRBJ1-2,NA,TGTGCCAGCAGTTTAGTCGTGACAGGCCACGGCTACACCTTC,CASSLVVTGHGYTF
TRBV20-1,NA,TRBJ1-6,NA,TGCAGTGTCTTCGGGGGGAGTAATTCACCCCTCCACTTT,CSVFGGSNSPLHF
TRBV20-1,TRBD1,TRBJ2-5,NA,TGCAGTGCTAGAGATTTGTTACAGGGGCAAGAGACCCAGTACTTC,CSARDLLQGQETQYF
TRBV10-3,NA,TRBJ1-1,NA,TGTGCCATCAGTGAGGTCACTGAAGCTTTCTTT,CAISEVTEAFF
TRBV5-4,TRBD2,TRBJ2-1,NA,TGTGCCAGCAGCTTGGCCCCACTAGCGGGAGTCTTAAAAAACAATGAGCAGTTCTTC,CASSLAPLAGVLKNNEQFF
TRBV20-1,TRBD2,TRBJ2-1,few,TGCAGTGCTAGGCATAGCGGGGGCCACTACAATGAGCAGTTCTTC,CSARHSGGHYNEQFF
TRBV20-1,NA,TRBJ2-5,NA,TGCAGTGCTAGGGTCCCCCCCCAGCTAGAGACCCAGTACTTC,CSARVPPQLETQYF
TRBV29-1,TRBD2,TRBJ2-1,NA,TGCAGCGTTGTTCTAGCGGGATTTGAGCAGTTCTTC,CSVVLAGFEQFF
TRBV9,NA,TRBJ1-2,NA,TGTGCCAGCAGCGCGGGACGGATCTATGGCTACACCTTC,CASSAGRIYGYTF
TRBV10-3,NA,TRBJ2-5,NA,TGTGCCATCAGTGAAGGGTTGTTTTCGGGGGAAGAGACCCAGTACTTC,CAISEGLFSGEETQYF
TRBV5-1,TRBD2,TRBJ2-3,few,TGCGCCAGCAGCTCCCTAGCGGGGACGATCACAGATACGCAGTATTTT,CASSSLAGTITDTQYF
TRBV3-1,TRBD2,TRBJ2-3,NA,TGTGCCAGCAGCCTATCAATGACTAGCGGGGGATTAGATACGCAGTATTTT,CASSLSMTSGGLDTQYF
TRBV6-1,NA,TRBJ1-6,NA,TGTGCCAGCTGGCTGGGATGGACATTATCCTCACCCCTCCACTTT,CASWLGWTLSSPLHF
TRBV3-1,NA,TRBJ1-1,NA,TGTGCCAGCAGCCAAGGATTGGGGGGGACTAGGACTGAAGCTTTCTTT,CASSQGLGGTRTEAFF
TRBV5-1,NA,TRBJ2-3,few,TGCGCCAGCAGGGACCAAATCACAGATACGCAGTATTTT,CASRDQITDTQYF
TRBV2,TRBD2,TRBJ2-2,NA,TGTACCAGCTGTTACGGACTAGCGGGGGGAACGAACACCGGGGAGCTGTTTTTT,CTSCYGLAGGTNTGELFF
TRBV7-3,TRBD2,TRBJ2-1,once,TGTGCCAGCAGCTTAAGGAAGACTAGCGGGCCGAATGAGCAGTTCTTC,CASSLRKTSGPNEQFF
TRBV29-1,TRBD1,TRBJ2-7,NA,TGCAGCACAAGACAGGGTTCCTACGAGCAGTACTTC,CSTRQGSYEQYF
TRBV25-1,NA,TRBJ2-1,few,TGTGCCAGCAGTGAAGGTGGGGGTATATACAATGAGCAGTTCTTC,CASSEGGGIYNEQFF
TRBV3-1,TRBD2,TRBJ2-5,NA,TGTGCCAGCAGCCCCCTAGCGGGAGAAGAGACCCAGTACTTC,CASSPLAGEETQYF
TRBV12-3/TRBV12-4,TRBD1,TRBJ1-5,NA,TGTGCCAGCAGTCGGGACAGCCAAGGCCCCCAGCATTTT,CASSRDSQGPQHF
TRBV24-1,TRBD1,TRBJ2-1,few,TGTGCCACCAGTGATTTTGGGACAGGGGTGAATAATGAGCAGTTCTTC,CATSDFGTGVNNEQFF
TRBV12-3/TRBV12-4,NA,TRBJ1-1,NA,TGTGCCAGCAGTTTAGGGGGACGGCTTCTCGAAGCTTTCTTT,CASSLGGRLLEAFF
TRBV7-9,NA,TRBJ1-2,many,TGTGCCAGCAGCCTCTCGACCGGGACCTCTGGCTACACCTTC,CASSLSTGTSGYTF
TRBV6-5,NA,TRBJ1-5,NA,TGTGCCAGCAGTTACCGCAGTGGGCAGCCCCAGCATTTT,CASSYRSGQPQHF
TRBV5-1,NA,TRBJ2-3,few,TGCGCCAGCAGCCCCTACGGCCGCCCCCACACAGATACGCAGTATTTT,CASSPYGRPHTDTQYF
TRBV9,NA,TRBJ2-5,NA,TGTGCCAGCAGCGTAGGACAGCACCAAGAGACCCAGTACTTC,CASSVGQHQETQYF
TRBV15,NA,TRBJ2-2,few,TGTGCCACCAGCAGAGGCCGAACCGGGGAGCTGTTTTTT,CATSRGRTGELFF
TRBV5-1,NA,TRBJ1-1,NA,TGCGCCAGCAGCTTGGATCGGGGGGTGAACACTGAAGCTTTCTTT,CASSLDRGVNTEAFF
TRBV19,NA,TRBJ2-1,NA,TGTGCCAGTAGTAAGGGACCGATCTCCTACAATGAGCAGTTCTTC,CASSKGPISYNEQFF
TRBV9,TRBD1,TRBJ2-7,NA,TGTGCCAGCAGCCCTAGGACAGGTTCGGCCTACGAGCAGTACTTC,CASSPRTGSAYEQYF
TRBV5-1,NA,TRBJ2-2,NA,TGCGCCAGCAGCTTGATCGGCTGGGGTAGCTGGAACACCGGGGAGCTGTTTTTT,CASSLIGWGSWNTGELFF
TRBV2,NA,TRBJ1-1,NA,TGTGCCAGCAGTCCAGATCTAACGCCGACTTTACTGAACACTGAAGCTTTCTTT,CASSPDLTPTLLNTEAFF
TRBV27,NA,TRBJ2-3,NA,TGTGCCAGCAGCCCGTATGGGCCGGCGGGAAGGGATACGCAGTATTTT,CASSPYGPAGRDTQYF
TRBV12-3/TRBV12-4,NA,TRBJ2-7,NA,TGTGCCAGCAGTTTTGGAGGGGGTGACTACGAGCAGTACTTC,CASSFGGGDYEQYF
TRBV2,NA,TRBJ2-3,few,TGTGCCAGCGGCCAGACCGCTCCGCAGTATTTT,CASGQTAPQYF
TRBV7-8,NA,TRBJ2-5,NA,TGTGCCAGCAGCTTATCGTCTTGGGGGGTCGGGAAGACCCAGTACTTC,CASSLSSWGVGKTQYF
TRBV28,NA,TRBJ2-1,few,TGTGCCACCGGACCCCCTCTGTTCTTC,CATGPPLFF
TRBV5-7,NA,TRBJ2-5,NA,TGTGCCAGCAGCTCCCTCAGGCCGCAAGAGACCCAGTACTTC,CASSSLRPQETQYF
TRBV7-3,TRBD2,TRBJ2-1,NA,TGTGCCAGCAGTGGCGGGAGAAACAATGAGCAGTTCTTC,CASSGGRNNEQFF
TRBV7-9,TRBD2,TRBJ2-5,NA,TGTGCCAGCAGCCACGGACTAGTAGAAGAGACCCAGTACTTC,CASSHGLVEETQYF
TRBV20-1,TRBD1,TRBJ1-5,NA,TGCAGTGCCATGGTCGCGACAGGGGGAAATCAGCCCCAGCATTTT,CSAMVATGGNQPQHF
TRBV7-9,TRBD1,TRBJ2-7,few,TGTGCCAGCAGCTTAGACCCAGGACAGGGGCCGGGGGAGCAGTACTTC,CASSLDPGQGPGEQYF